Listed below are T cell receptor beta chains from one sample, sequenced in a study of CD8+CD57+ T cells in acquired aplastic anemia. Each CDR3 protein is one row after TCRdb ran MiXCR on the reads. The data show 150,000 to 200,000 distinct CDR3 sequences, just under 65% seen once. Sequenced: sorted CD4+, CD8+, or CD8+CD57+ T cells (not recorded which) from PBMCs. The receptors were gathered from a human donor in good health. The CDR3 runs from the conserved cysteine through the conserved F or W.

v_gene	j_gene	CDR3aa
TRBV20-1	TRBJ2-7	CSARLTGVDYEQYF
TRBV10-3	TRBJ2-7	CAISESGTSYEQYF
TRBV12-3/TRBV12-4	TRBJ1-1	CASSLVHLEAFF
TRBV7-8	TRBJ1-4	CASSSGSLGVKKLFF
TRBV25-1	TRBJ1-1	CASSEAGGAMRANTEAFF
TRBV20-1	TRBJ2-7	CSASRTGAYEQYF
TRBV20-1	TRBJ1-4	CSARGLVAGHYNEKLFF
TRBV7-2	TRBJ1-1	CASSLTASGAFF
TRBV7-9	TRBJ2-4	CASSGGTGRAKNIQYF
TRBV20-1	TRBJ2-3	CSARGGDTQYF
TRBV10-3	TRBJ2-7	CAISDPGTSGTGYEQYF
TRBV5-5	TRBJ2-7	CASSLVRISYEQYF
TRBV7-3	TRBJ1-1	CASSPTGGQGGTEAFF
TRBV19	TRBJ2-6	CASSIDQGAGANVLTF
TRBV12-3/TRBV12-4	TRBJ1-1	CASSFSTEAFF
TRBV5-5	TRBJ2-1	CASSEQIAGGRDEQFF
TRBV10-3	TRBJ1-2	CAITTGDEANYGYTF